These 20 T cell receptor beta chains share one sample of origin, sequenced in a study of cytomegalovirus exposure and HLA in healthy donors. Primers for the PCR totalled 60 Vbeta and 13 Jbeta. Profiled with immunoSEQ multiplex PCR; TCRdb holds only in-frame clones, not every one. This sample has approximately 40,000 clones, with around 86% found just once. Sequencing was performed on PBMCs. The receptor source for this set is a woman between 35 and 50 years old in good health and CMV-seropositive.

V and J are TRBV5-1 and TRBJ1-4, with D possibly being TRBD1 (6 bases). The CDR3 has 14 residues. Trimming took off 3 bases at V and 8 bases at J, with 14 bases between the two ends. Germline CDR1 is SGHRS and CDR2 is YFSETQ. The CDR3 nucleotides read TGCGCCAGCAGCTCGGGCAGGGGCGGAGAAAAACTGTTTTTT. It yields the protein CASSSGRGGEKLFF.

The chain has TRBV29-1 and TRBJ2-1; TRBD2 is a possible D gene (6 bases). This CDR3 contains 14 residues. Trimming pared 7 bases from V and 1 base from J, leaving 14 bases between. The germline V gene encodes CDR1 SQVTM and CDR2 ANQGSEA. This chain's CDR3 is CSAMRGSSYNEQFF. The CDR3 DNA is TGCAGCGCGATGCGGGGTAGTTCCTACAATGAGCAGTTCTTC.

V and J are TRBV4-3 and TRBJ1-2; D gene unclear. Looked up from germline, CDR1 is LGHNA and CDR2 is YSLEER. CDR3 length equals 13 residues. V was pared by 0 bases and J by 7 bases, with 9 bases between. CDR3 nucleotides: TGCGCCAGCAGCCAAGATCTTTCGGGTGGCTACACCTTC. It encodes CASSQDLSGGYTF.

The genes are TRBV28 and TRBJ2-7; D may be TRBD1 (6 bases). The V end lost 3 bases, the J end lost 0 bases, and 15 bases lay between the germline ends. The CDR3 runs 16 residues. CDR1 MDHEN and CDR2 SYDVKM come from the germline V gene. The CDR3 nucleotides are TGTGCCAGCAGTTTTTTTGGACAGCCACTCTCCTACGAGCAGTACTTC. Its translation: CASSFFGQPLSYEQYF.

The CDR3 DNA reads as TGTGCCAGCAGCTTATTAATGGGACATCGAGAGAATGAAAAACTGTTTTTT. Translating gives CASSLLMGHRENEKLFF. This chain uses TRBV7-9 with TRBJ1-4; the D gene is possibly TRBD1 (6 bases). In germline, CDR1 is SEHNR, CDR2 FQNEAQ (reference sequence). The CDR3 length is 17 residues. V was pared by 2 bases and J by 5 bases, with 18 bases between.

This clone was seen once. The J gene is TRBJ2-5, the V gene TRBV2; 8 bases fit TRBD1. CDR3 length equals 16 residues. The V gene end was trimmed by 5 bases and the J gene end by 2 bases; junction bases not matched to a gene: 10. Per germline, CDR1 SNHLY and CDR2 FYNNEI. The CDR3 here is CASSWGQASYQETQYF. CDR3 DNA sequence: TGTGCCAGCAGTTGGGGACAGGCGAGTTATCAAGAGACCCAGTACTTC.

The chain carries TRBV5-1 and TRBJ2-2; TRBD2 matches 9 bases. With V trimmed by 2 bases and J by 6 bases, 5 bases remained unmatched. The CDR3 length is 15 residues. In germline, CDR1 is SGHRS, CDR2 YFSETQ. In DNA form, the CDR3 reads TGCGCCAGCAGCTTTTGGACTAGCGAACCCGGGGAGCTGTTTTTT. Amino acids: CASSFWTSEPGELFF.

To note about this clone: The same CDR3 can be traced to other DNA sequences in this sample. The CDR3 nucleotides are TGTGCCAGCAGCCATAATACAGGGAATGAAGCTTTCTTT. This encodes CASSHNTGNEAFF. The chain links TRBV7-8 to TRBJ1-1; D perhaps matches TRBD1 (6 bases). The CDR3 is 13 amino acids. CDR1 is SGHVS, CDR2 FQNEAQ, per germline. V gave up 5 bases and J gave up 7 bases, with 14 bases separating them.

The rearrangement joins TRBV6-5 to TRBJ2-7; 8 nucleotides align to TRBD1. The germline CDR1 and CDR2 sequences are MNHEY and SVGAGI. J was trimmed by 2 bases and V by 6 bases; bases with no gene match: 9. CDR3 length: 15 residues. Here the CDR3 reads CASRYRQGPTYEQYF. The CDR3 DNA is TGTGCCAGCAGGTACCGACAGGGGCCTACCTACGAGCAGTACTTC.

The CDR3 nucleotides are TGTCTCTTACAGGGGGACCAAGAGACCCAGTACTTC. This codes for CLLQGDQETQYF. The rearrangement joins TRBV30 to TRBJ2-5, with TRBD1 matching 8 bases. CDR3 length: 12 amino acids. Germline lookup yields CDR1 GTSNPN and CDR2 SVGIG (reference sequence).

This sequence joins TRBV7-7 and TRBJ2-1, with D perhaps TRBD1 (6 bases). V was pared by 4 bases and J by 6 bases, with 16 bases between. The CDR3 runs to 15 residues. Germline V CDR1 and CDR2: SSHAT, FNYEAQ (reference sequence). CDR3 sequence: CASSSDVGAGNEQFF. The CDR3 DNA reads TGTGCCAGCAGCTCGGACGTGGGGGCAGGCAATGAGCAGTTCTTC. The full variable domain, its missing parts supplied by reference TRBV7-7 and TRBJ2-1, is GAGVSQSPRYKVTKRGQDVTLRCDPISSHATLYWYQQALGQGPEFLTYFNYEAQPDKSGLPSDRFSAERPEGSISTLTIQRTEQRDSAMYRCASSSDVGAGNEQFFGPGTRLTVL.

The chain uses TRBV5-1 and TRBJ1-2, with TRBD1 matching 7 bases. CDR3 length: 13 residues. The trim removed 4 bases at V and 5 bases at J, leaving 5 bases unmatched. In germline, CDR1 is SGHRS, CDR2 YFSETQ. The CDR3 nucleotides are TGCGCCAGCAGCGAACAGGGGATTTATGGCTACACCTTC. Protein product: CASSEQGIYGYTF. Drawing the rest from reference TRBV5-1 and TRBJ1-2, the complete variable domain is KAGVTQTPRYLIKTRGQQVTLSCSPISGHRSVSWYQQTPGQGLQFLFEYFSETQRNKGNFPGRFSGRQFSNSRSEMNVSTLELGDSALYLCASSEQGIYGYTFGSGTRLTVV.

The CDR3: CASSLVAIVRTDTQYF. In DNA form, the CDR3 reads TGTGCCAGCAGCTTAGTAGCGATCGTAAGGACAGATACGCAGTATTTT. The chain combines TRBV7-2 with TRBJ2-3; D is possibly TRBD2 (5 bases). CDR3 size: 16 residues. Between the trimmed V and J ends, which lost 1 base and 3 bases, there was a span of 14 bases. Germline assignment: CDR1 SGHTA and CDR2 FQGNSA.

This chain connects TRBV7-9 to TRBJ2-2; the D is unclear. CDR3 size: 17 residues. Germline V gene data show CDR1 as SEHNR and CDR2 as FQNEAQ (reference sequence). The V gene lost 2 bases and the J gene lost 0 bases, with 13 bases spanning the gap. CDR3 region: CASSLIPSASNTGELFF. The CDR3, as DNA: TGTGCCAGCAGCTTAATCCCCAGCGCGTCGAACACCGGGGAGCTGTTTTTT.

The gene calls are TRBV18 and TRBJ2-7, with D unresolved. The CDR3 sequence is 13 residues long. Looked up from germline, CDR1 is KGHSH and CDR2 is LQKENI. Trimming took off 2 bases at V and 3 bases at J, with 8 bases between the two ends. The CDR3 bases are TGTGCCAGCTCACCAGCGGCCGGCTACGAGCAGTACTTC. This codes for CASSPAAGYEQYF.

As DNA, the CDR3 is TGTGCCAGCAGCGTAGGGTCTGGGGCCAGGAGCACAGATACGCAGTATTTT. It is translated as CASSVGSGARSTDTQYF. This sequence joins TRBV9 and TRBJ2-3, with a weak D call TRBD1 (5 bases). This CDR3 has 17 amino acids. Trimming shortened V by 0 bases and J by 0 bases, and 14 bases separated the two germline ends. Germline assignment: CDR1 SGDLS and CDR2 YYNGEE.

This chain joins TRBV9 and TRBJ1-1; the D is unclear. The CDR3 is 14 amino acids. The germline gives CDR1 SGDLS, CDR2 YYNGEE. Trimming shortened V by 0 bases and J by 0 bases, and 6 bases separated the two germline ends. CDR3 bases: TGTGCCAGCAGCGTAGCTACAGTGAACACTGAAGCTTTCTTT. This codes for CASSVATVNTEAFF.

The V gene is TRBV30, the J gene TRBJ1-6; 7 nucleotides match TRBD1. In germline, CDR1 is GTSNPN, CDR2 SVGIG (reference sequence). The CDR3 totals 16 residues. Trimming took 1 base from V and 6 from J; bases not matched to a gene: 9. The CDR3 loop reads CAWSGQGARGNSPLHF. The CDR3 DNA reads as TGTGCCTGGAGTGGACAGGGCGCTAGGGGTAATTCACCCCTCCACTTT. Full variable domain (rest looked up from reference TRBV30 and TRBJ1-6): SQTIHQWPATLVQPVGSPLSLECTVEGTSNPNLYWYRQAAGRGLQLLFYSVGIGQISSEVPQNLSASRPQDRQFILSSKKLLLSDSGFYLCAWSGQGARGNSPLHFGNGTRLTVT.

This chain joins TRBV6-1 and TRBJ1-2, with TRBD1 matching over 7 bases. V lost 11 bases and J lost 4; bases outside the gene matches: 10. Per the germline V gene, CDR1 is MNHNS and CDR2 is SASEGT. The CDR3 extends over 13 amino acids. CDR3 in DNA: TGTGCCGCCCGACAGGGTGGGGGCTATGGCTACACCTTC. The encoded protein is CAARQGGGYGYTF.

This clone appeared a few times. A read error is likely here: a far larger clone is one base away. V usage is TRBV28 and J usage is TRBJ1-3; maybe TRBD1 (5 bases). The V gene's germline CDR1 is MDHEN and CDR2 SYDVKM. This CDR3 region has 18 residues. Trimming removed 3 bases at V and 2 bases at J, with 20 bases between. The CDR3 spells CASSFDLGGAFAGNTIYF. The CDR3 DNA follows: TGTGCCAGCAGTTTTGATCTAGGTGGGGCCTTCGCTGGAAACACCATATATTTT.